This T cell receptor beta chain was recorded in a study of T cell responses to AZD1222 COVID-19 vaccine. Trimming pared 6 bases from V and 5 bases from J, leaving 6 bases between. This CDR3 is 11 amino acids long. The germline V gene encodes CDR1 SEHNR and CDR2 FQNEAQ (reference sequence). Clones were sequenced by immunoSEQ multiplex PCR, and TCRdb holds only the in-frame ones, with some missing. The sample holds approximately 180,000 clones; approximately 92% are singletons and the top ten take under 1.1%. Remarks on this clone: The antigen is undetermined.

General study findings and limits: Spike-specific TCR breadth and depth went up after people got two AZD1222 doses. At study baseline, merely roughly 6 AZD1222 recipients were seropositive.

The sequenced sample was peripheral blood, obtained 28 days after the second dose of the MenACWY control vaccine. The receptor was isolated from an adult who received the MenACWY meningococcal vaccine as a control. The chain joins TRBV7-9 to TRBJ2-3; tentatively, D is TRBD1 or TRBD2 (5 bases each). The chain's CDR3 is CASRGEDTQYF. DNA for the CDR3: TGTGCCAGCAGGGGGGAAGATACGCAGTATTTT.